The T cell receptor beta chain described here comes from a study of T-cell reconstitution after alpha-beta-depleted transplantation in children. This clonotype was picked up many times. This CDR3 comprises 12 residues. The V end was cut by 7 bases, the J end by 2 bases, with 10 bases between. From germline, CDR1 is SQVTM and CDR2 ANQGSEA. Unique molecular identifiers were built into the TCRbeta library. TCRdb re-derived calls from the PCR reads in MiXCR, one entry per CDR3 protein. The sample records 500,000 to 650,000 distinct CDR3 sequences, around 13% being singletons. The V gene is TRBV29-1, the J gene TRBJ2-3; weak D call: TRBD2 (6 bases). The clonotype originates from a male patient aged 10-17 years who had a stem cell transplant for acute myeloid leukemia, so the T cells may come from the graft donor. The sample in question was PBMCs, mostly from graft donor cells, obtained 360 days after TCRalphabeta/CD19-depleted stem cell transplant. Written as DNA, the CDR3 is TGCAGCGCCGGACTATCCACAGATACGCAGTATTTT. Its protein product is CSAGLSTDTQYF.